Shown below are 10 T cell receptor beta chains from a single sample sequenced in a study of T cell changes during pregnancy in multiple sclerosis. Sequencing was performed with immunoSEQ multiplex PCR; in TCRdb, only in-frame clones are kept and a portion is missing. The sample carries around 120,000 clones, about 89% recorded once. Sequencing was performed on peripheral blood, taken after pregnancy. The source is a female donor with multiple sclerosis, enrolled in a pregnancy study.

The chain employs TRBV7-9 and TRBJ2-2, with 12 bases identical to TRBD2. This CDR3 has 15 residues. The J segment lost 6 bases and the V segment lost 4 bases, leaving 3 bases of the junction unmatched. Looked up from germline, CDR1 is SEHNR and CDR2 is FQNEAQ (reference sequence). DNA for the CDR3: TGTGCCAGCAGCTCTAGACTAGCGGGGGCCGGGGAGCTGTTTTTT. This sequence encodes CASSSRLAGAGELFF. Complete variable domain (other parts from reference TRBV7-9 and TRBJ2-2): DTGVSQNPRHKITKRGQNVTFRCDPISEHNRLYWYRQTLGQGPEFLTYFQNEAQLEKSRLLSDRFSAERPKGSFSTLEIQRTEQGDSAMYLCASSSRLAGAGELFFGEGSRLTVL.

V is TRBV15 and J is TRBJ2-1; TRBD1 agrees at 9 bases. The germline V gene encodes CDR1 LNHNV and CDR2 YYDKDF (reference sequence). The ends lost 4 bases at V and 2 bases at J; junction bases unmatched: 12. CDR3 length: 18 residues. This chain's CDR3 is CATSKLHPQGAAYNEQFF. The CDR3 DNA sequence: TGTGCCACCAGCAAACTACACCCACAGGGGGCGGCCTACAATGAGCAGTTCTTC.

The rearrangement links TRBV7-8 to TRBJ1-2, with a weak D call TRBD1 (5 bases). This CDR3 contains 18 residues. Germline V gene sequence: CDR1 SGHVS, CDR2 FQNEAQ. V lost 4 bases to trimming and J lost 5 bases, with 26 bases between them. CDR3 loop: CASSSSGPLLRGTYGYTF. CDR3 in DNA: TGTGCCAGCAGCTCCTCGGGACCCCTCCTTCGTGGGACTTATGGCTACACCTTC.

This chain connects TRBV27 to TRBJ2-7; tentatively, D is TRBD2 (5 bases). V was trimmed by 10 bases and J by 12 bases, leaving 19 bases between them. Germline V gene sequence: CDR1 MNHEY, CDR2 SMNVEV (reference sequence). The CDR3 runs to 11 residues. This chain's CDR3 is CAIGLAPVRYF. CDR3 DNA sequence: TGTGCCATAGGACTCGCACCGGTTAGGTACTTC.

V is TRBV5-1 and J is TRBJ2-5, with TRBD2 identical over 12 bases. J gave up 5 bases and V 4 bases, and 3 bases lay outside the gene matches. CDR1 SGHRS and CDR2 YFSETQ come from the germline V gene. CDR3 size: 14 residues. This CDR3 is CASSQTSGGETQYF. The CDR3 DNA sequence: TGCGCCAGCAGCCAGACTAGCGGGGGCGAGACCCAGTACTTC. The variable domain in full, with the rest retrieved from reference TRBV5-1 and TRBJ2-5, is KAGVTQTPRYLIKTRGQQVTLSCSPISGHRSVSWYQQTPGQGLQFLFEYFSETQRNKGNFPGRFSGRQFSNSRSEMNVSTLELGDSALYLCASSQTSGGETQYFGPGTRLLVL.

The chain joins TRBV6-5 to TRBJ2-5, with 13 bases fitting TRBD2. The trim removed 6 bases at V and 5 bases at J, leaving 6 bases unmatched. The CDR3 has 15 residues. Germline V gene lookup returns CDR1 MNHEY and CDR2 SVGAGI. CDR3 in amino acids: CASSTSGGGSETQYF. For the CDR3, the DNA is TGTGCCAGCAGCACTAGCGGGGGGGGTTCGGAGACCCAGTACTTC.

The chain combines TRBV10-3 with TRBJ2-7; TRBD1 matches 8 bases. CDR1 ENHRY and CDR2 SYGVKD come from the germline V gene. V lost 3 bases to trimming and J lost 4 bases; unmatched junction nucleotides: 5. This CDR3 region has 14 residues. CDR3 coding DNA: TGTGCCATCAGTGATAGACAGGGGAAATACGAGCAGTACTTC. Its translation: CAISDRQGKYEQYF.

V gene TRBV2 combines with J gene TRBJ2-5, with 9 positions matching TRBD1. Germline CDR1 and CDR2: SNHLY and FYNNEI. V lost 0 bases and J lost 5; bases outside the gene matches: 7. The CDR3 covers 16 residues. For the CDR3, the DNA is TGTGCCAGCAGTGAAGCGGGGACAGGGAAGAGGGAGACCCAGTACTTC. Translating it yields CASSEAGTGKRETQYF.

The chain recombines TRBV5-6 with TRBJ1-1; no clear D gene. The CDR3 consists of 14 residues. CDR1 and CDR2 from the germline V gene are SGHDT and YYEEEE. Trimming left V 0 bases short and J 0 bases short, with 6 bases between. This CDR3 reads CASSLDSMNTEAFF. CDR3 DNA sequence: TGTGCCAGCAGCTTGGACAGTATGAACACTGAAGCTTTCTTT.

The V gene is TRBV6-1, the J gene TRBJ2-2; TRBD2 might be the D (5 bases). The CDR3 has 15 amino acids. Per germline, CDR1 MNHNS and CDR2 SASEGT. Trimming took 5 bases from V and 2 from J, leaving 12 bases between them. The chain's CDR3 is CASSTELGNTGELFF. In DNA, the CDR3 is TGTGCCAGCAGTACGGAACTAGGTAACACCGGGGAGCTGTTTTTT.